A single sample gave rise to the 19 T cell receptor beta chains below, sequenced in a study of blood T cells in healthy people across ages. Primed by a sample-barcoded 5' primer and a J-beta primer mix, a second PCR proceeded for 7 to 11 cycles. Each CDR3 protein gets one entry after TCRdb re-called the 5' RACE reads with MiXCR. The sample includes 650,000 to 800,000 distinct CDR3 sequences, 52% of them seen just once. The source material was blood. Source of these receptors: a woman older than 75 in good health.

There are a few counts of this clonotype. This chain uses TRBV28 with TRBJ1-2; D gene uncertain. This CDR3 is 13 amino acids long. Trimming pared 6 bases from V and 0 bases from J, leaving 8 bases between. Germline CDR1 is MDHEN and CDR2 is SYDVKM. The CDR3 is CASRDPSNYGYTF. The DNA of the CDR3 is TGTGCCAGCAGGGACCCTTCTAACTATGGCTACACCTTC.

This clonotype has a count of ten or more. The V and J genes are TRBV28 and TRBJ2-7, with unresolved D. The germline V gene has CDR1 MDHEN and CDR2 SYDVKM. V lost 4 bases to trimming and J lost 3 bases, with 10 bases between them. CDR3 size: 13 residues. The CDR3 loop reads CASSSAPIYEQYF. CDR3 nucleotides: TGTGCCAGCAGTTCCGCCCCCATCTACGAGCAGTACTTC. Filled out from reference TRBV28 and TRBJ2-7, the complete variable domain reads DVKVTQSSRYLVKRTGEKVFLECVQDMDHENMFWYRQDPGLGLRLIYFSYDVKMKEKGDIPEGYSVSREKKERFSLILESASTNQTSMYLCASSSAPIYEQYFGPGTRLTVT.

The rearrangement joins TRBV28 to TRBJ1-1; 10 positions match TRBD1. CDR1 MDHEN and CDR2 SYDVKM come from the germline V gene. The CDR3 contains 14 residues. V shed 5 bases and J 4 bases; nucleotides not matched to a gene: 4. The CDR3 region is CASSPWDRGTEAFF. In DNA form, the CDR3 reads TGTGCCAGCAGTCCATGGGACAGGGGCACTGAAGCTTTCTTT.

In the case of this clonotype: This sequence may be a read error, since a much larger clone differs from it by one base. CDR3 residues: CATSNTRTNQETQYF. CDR3 DNA sequence: TGTGCCACCAGTAACACCCGGACTAATCAAGAGACCCAGTACTTC. The rearrangement links TRBV24-1 to TRBJ2-5; possible D gene TRBD2, 6 bases. CDR1 is KGHDR, CDR2 SFDVKD, per germline. This CDR3 region has 15 residues. The V end was cut by 6 bases, the J end by 2 bases, with 15 bases between.

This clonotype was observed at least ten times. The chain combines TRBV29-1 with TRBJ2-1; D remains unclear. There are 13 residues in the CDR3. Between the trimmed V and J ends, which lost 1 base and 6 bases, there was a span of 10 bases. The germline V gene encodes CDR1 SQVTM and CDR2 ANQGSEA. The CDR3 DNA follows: TGCAGCGTTGAAGGTACGGGTTCCAATGAGCAGTTCTTC. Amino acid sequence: CSVEGTGSNEQFF.

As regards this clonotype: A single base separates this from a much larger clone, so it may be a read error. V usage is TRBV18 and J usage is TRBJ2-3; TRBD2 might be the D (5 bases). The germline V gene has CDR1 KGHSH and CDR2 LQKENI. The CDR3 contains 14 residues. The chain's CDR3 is CAGSSPRETDTQYF. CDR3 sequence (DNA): TGTGCCGGCTCATCTCCTAGGGAGACAGATACGCAGTATTTT.

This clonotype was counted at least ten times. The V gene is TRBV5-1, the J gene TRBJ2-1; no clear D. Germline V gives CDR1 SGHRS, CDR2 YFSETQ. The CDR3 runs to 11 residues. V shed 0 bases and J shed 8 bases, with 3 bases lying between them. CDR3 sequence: CASSLEDEQFF. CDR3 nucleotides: TGCGCCAGCAGCTTGGAAGATGAGCAGTTCTTC.

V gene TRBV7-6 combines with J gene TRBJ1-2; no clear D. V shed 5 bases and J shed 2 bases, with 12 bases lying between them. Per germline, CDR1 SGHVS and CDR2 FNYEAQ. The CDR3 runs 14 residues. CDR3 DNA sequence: TGTGCCAGCAGCCCCTCCCCCGGCAACTATGGCTACACCTTC. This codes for CASSPSPGNYGYTF.

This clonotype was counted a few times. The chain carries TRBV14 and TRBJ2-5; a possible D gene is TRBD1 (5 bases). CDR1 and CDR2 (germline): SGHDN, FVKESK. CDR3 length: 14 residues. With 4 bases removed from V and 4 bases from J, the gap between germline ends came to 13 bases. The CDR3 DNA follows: TGTGCCAGCAGCCCAAGGGGTTTGCGAGAGACCCAGTACTTC. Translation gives CASSPRGLRETQYF.

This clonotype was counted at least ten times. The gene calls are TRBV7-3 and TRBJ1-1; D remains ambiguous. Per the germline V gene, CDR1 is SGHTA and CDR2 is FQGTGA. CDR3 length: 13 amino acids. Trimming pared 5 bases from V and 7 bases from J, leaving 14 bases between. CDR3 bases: TGTGCCAGCAGCCCGGGGATAGTGGGTGAAGCTTTCTTT. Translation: CASSPGIVGEAFF. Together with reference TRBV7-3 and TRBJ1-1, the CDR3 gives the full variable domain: GAGVSQTPSNKVTEKGKYVELRCDPISGHTALYWYRQSLGQGPEFLIYFQGTGAADDSGLPNDRFFAVRPEGSVSTLKIQRTERGDSAVYLCASSPGIVGEAFFGQGTRLTVV.

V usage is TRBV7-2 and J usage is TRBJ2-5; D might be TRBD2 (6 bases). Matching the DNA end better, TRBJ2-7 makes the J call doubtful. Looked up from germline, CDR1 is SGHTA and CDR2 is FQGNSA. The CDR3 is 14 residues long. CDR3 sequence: CASSDQISGYEQYF. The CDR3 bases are TGTGCCAGCAGCGACCAAATTAGCGGCTACGAGCAGTACTTC.

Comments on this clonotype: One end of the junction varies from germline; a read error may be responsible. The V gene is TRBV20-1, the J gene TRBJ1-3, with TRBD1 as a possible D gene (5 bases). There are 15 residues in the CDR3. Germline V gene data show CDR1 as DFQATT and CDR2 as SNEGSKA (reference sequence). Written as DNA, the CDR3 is TGCAGTGCTACCCAGGGTTCCTTCTCTAGAAACACCATATATTTT. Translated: CSATQGSFSRNTIYF.

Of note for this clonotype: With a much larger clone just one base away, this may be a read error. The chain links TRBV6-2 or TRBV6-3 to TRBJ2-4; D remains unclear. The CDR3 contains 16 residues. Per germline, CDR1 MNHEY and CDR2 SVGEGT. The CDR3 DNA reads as TGTGCCAGCTCCCGAACCGCTAGGTCGGCCAAAAACGTTCAGTACTTC. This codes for CASSRTARSAKNVQYF.

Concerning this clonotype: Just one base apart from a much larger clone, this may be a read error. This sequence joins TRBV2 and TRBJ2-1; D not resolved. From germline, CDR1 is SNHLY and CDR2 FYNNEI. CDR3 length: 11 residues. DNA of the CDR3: TGTACCAGCCTACGTTACAATGAGCAGTTCTTC. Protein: CTSLRYNEQFF.

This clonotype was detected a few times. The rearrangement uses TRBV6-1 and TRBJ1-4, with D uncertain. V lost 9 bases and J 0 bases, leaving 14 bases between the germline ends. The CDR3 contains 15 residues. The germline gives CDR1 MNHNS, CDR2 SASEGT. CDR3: CASSQFAATNEKLFF. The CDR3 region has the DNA TGTGCCAGTTCTCAGTTCGCTGCAACTAATGAAAAACTGTTTTTT.

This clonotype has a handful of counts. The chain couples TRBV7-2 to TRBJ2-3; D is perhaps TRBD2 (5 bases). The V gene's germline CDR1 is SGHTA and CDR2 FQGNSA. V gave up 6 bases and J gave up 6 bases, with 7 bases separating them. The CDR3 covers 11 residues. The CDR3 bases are TGTGCCAGCAGACCGGGGGATACGCAGTATTTT. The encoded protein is CASRPGDTQYF.

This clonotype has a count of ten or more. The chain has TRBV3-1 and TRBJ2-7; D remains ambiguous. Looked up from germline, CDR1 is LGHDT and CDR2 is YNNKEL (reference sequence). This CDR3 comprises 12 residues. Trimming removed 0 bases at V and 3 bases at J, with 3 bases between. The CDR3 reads CASSQEIYEQYF. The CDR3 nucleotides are TGTGCCAGCAGCCAAGAAATCTACGAGCAGTACTTC.

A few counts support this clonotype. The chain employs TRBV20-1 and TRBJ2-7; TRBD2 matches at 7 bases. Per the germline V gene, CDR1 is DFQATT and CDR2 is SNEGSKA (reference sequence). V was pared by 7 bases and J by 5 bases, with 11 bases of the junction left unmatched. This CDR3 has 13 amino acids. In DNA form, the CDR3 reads TGCAGTGGATCAGAGGCGGGGGTCGACGAGCAGTACTTC. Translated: CSGSEAGVDEQYF.

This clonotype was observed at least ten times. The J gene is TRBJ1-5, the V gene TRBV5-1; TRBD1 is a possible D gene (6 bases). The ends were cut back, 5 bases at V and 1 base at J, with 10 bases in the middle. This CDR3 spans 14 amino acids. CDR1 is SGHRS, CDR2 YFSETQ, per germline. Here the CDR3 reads CASRPTGSNQPQHF. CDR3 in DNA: TGCGCCAGCAGGCCTACAGGGAGCAATCAGCCCCAGCATTTT.